The rows below give T cell receptor beta chains drawn from one sample of a study of blood T cells in healthy people across ages. TCRdb redid the calling of the 5' RACE reads with MiXCR, one entry per CDR3 protein. This repertoire shows about 1.5 million distinct CDR3 sequences, around 40% found once; its top ten account for more than 4%. The sequenced sample consisted of blood. The source is a woman aged 18-29 years in good health. The conserved cysteine and the conserved F or W are not part of the CDR3 here. D genes are given only for firm matches.

D gene	V gene	CDR3 length	J gene	CDR3 protein
TRBD1	TRBV6-5	13	TRBJ2-5	ASNPTGRSYNEQY
TRBD1	TRBV20-1	12	TRBJ1-2	SASRRGESYGYT
-	TRBV20-1	14	TRBJ2-3	SANFERPWDTDTQY
-	TRBV15	13	TRBJ2-5	ATSRDVSGSETQY
-	TRBV28	10	TRBJ2-7	ASSLRGGEQY
-	TRBV9	11	TRBJ2-4	ASSPRQGGIQY
TRBD2	TRBV3-1	14	TRBJ2-5	ASSLAGRPVGETQY
-	TRBV19	11	-	ASSVGTLSEQY
TRBD2	TRBV20-1	11	TRBJ2-3	SGGLAETDTQY
-	TRBV20-1	11	TRBJ1-5	SARPSSNQPQH
-	TRBV6-1	11	TRBJ2-1	TSNVGFSAAQF
-	TRBV13	12	TRBJ1-1	ASSERGWGGEAF
-	TRBV7-2	11	TRBJ1-2	ASRAGTNYGYT
TRBD2	TRBV6-5	13	TRBJ2-3	ATKRTSGGVDTQY
-	TRBV7-2	12	TRBJ2-7	ASSLPDSFYEQY
-	TRBV28	12	TRBJ2-7	ASMRQGGSYEQY
-	TRBV24-1	14	TRBJ2-4	ATSDNSGISYNEQY
-	TRBV19	14	TRBJ1-1	ASSIVAAVGNTEAF
-	TRBV2	16	TRBJ1-5	ASRYTGTPHYSNQPQH
-	TRBV6-2/TRBV6-3	12	TRBJ1-2	ASSYGMAEYGYT
-	TRBV24-1	13	-	ATSADPYSYNEQY
-	TRBV20-1	8	TRBJ1-2	SAPNYGYT
-	TRBV6-6	11	TRBJ1-4	ASSYSIEEKLF
TRBD2	TRBV6-1	14	TRBJ2-5	ASSELAGENQETQY
TRBD1	TRBV24-1	14	TRBJ2-3	ATSDSGQGARGTQY
-	TRBV12-3/TRBV12-4	10	TRBJ2-5	ASSLHRAKEY
-	TRBV24-1	12	TRBJ1-5	ATSERGGGQPQH
-	TRBV5-5	13	TRBJ1-1	ASSDTKVRDTEAF
-	TRBV7-2	14	TRBJ2-3	ASSSKAVLSTDTQY
TRBD1	TRBV20-1	12	TRBJ2-4	SARGTGAKNIQY
TRBD2	TRBV15	13	TRBJ2-1	ATSERGSSYNEQF
TRBD2	TRBV20-1	12	TRBJ2-7	SARQAGGILGQY
-	TRBV24-1	13	TRBJ1-3	ATSDAGLIRDTIY
TRBD1	TRBV20-1	12	TRBJ2-7	SANHRGLDHEQY
-	TRBV10-3	11	TRBJ2-7	AIREQGPYEQY
-	TRBV29-1	10	TRBJ2-1	SVDGAPNERF
-	TRBV12-3/TRBV12-4	14	TRBJ2-3	ASRPGVAPIADTQY
-	TRBV16	13	TRBJ1-6	ASSQTGLVNSPLH
TRBD1	TRBV4-1	14	TRBJ2-7	ASSQTSGTGAYEQY
-	TRBV6-5	13	TRBJ1-2	ASTSTRGGYYGYT
-	TRBV29-1	10	TRBJ2-7	SWGESVHEQY
-	TRBV9	12	TRBJ2-3	ASSTDPYTDTQY
-	TRBV24-1	12	TRBJ2-5	ATSMSSPEETQY
-	TRBV6-5	10	TRBJ2-3	ASSDIADTQY
-	TRBV10-3	14	TRBJ1-5	AISESGGRAGQPQH
-	TRBV6-5	13	TRBJ2-7	ASSCDFEPRYEQY
-	TRBV18	11	-	ASSGTPTGEQY
TRBD1	TRBV7-2	13	TRBJ2-5	ASSLYRGFQETQY
-	TRBV9	14	TRBJ1-3	ASSDPRGHPGNTIY
-	TRBV12-3/TRBV12-4	18	TRBJ1-2	ASSLWYGGAEGPTNYGYT
TRBD2	TRBV6-8	14	TRBJ2-1	ASSYVAGESYNEQF
-	TRBV7-2	12	TRBJ2-7	ASSPGWLTHEQY
-	TRBV6-6	13	TRBJ2-5	ASTPGWFGKETQY
TRBD1	TRBV6-1	15	TRBJ1-2	ASSELPVSGGDYGYT
TRBD2	TRBV29-1	13	TRBJ2-3	SVEDRGRAPDTQY
-	TRBV25-1	10	TRBJ2-4	ASRGDKNIQY
TRBD2	TRBV6-6	13	TRBJ2-3	VSSLTSGSADTQY